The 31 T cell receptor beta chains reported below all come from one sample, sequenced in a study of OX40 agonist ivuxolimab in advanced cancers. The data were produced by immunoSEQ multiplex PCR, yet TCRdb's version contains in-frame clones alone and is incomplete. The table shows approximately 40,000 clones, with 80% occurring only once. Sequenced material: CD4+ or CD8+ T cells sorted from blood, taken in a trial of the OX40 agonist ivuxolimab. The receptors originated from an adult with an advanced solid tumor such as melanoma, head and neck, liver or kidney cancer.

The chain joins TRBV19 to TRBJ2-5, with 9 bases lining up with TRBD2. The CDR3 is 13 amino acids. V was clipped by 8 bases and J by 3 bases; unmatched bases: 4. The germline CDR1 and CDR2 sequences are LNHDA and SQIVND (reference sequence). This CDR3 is CASRSGGKETQYF. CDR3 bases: TGTGCCAGTCGTAGCGGGGGAAAAGAGACCCAGTACTTC.

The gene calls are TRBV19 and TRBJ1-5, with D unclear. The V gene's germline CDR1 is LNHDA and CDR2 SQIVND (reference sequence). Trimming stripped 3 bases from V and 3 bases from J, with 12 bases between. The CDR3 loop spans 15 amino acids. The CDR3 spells CASSIGRDPNQPQHF. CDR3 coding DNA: TGTGCCAGTAGTATTGGGAGAGACCCCAATCAGCCCCAGCATTTT.

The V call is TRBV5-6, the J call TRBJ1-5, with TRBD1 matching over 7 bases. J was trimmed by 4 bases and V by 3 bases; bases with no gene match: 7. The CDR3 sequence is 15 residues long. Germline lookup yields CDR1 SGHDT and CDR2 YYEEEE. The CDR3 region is CASSSGDRMNQPQHF. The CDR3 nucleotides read TGTGCCAGCAGCTCCGGGGACAGAATGAATCAGCCCCAGCATTTT.

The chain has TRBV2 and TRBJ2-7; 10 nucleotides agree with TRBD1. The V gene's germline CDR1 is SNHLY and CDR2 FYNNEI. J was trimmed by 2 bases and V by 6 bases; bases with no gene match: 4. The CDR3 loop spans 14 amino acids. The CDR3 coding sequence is TGTGCCAGCAGAGCGGACAGGGGGACCTACGAGCAGTACTTC. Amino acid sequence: CASRADRGTYEQYF.

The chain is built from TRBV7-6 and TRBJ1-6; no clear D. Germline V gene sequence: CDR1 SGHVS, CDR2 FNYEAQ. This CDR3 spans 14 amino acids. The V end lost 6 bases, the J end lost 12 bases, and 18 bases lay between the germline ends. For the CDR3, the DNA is TGTGCCAGCAGTCGAGACAACTCCAAAGGACCCCTCCACTTT. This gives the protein CASSRDNSKGPLHF.

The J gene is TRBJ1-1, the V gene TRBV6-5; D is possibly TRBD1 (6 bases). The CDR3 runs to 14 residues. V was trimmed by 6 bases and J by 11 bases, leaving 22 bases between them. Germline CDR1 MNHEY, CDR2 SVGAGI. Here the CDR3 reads CASSEPGTSSGAFF. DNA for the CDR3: TGTGCCAGCAGCGAACCCGGGACATCCTCAGGGGCTTTCTTT.

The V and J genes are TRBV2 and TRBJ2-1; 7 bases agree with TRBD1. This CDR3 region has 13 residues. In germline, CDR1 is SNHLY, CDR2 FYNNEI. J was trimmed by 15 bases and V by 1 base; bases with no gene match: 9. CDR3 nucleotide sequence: TGTGCCAGCAGTGAAGAGGTTCAGGGGGAGTTGTTCTTC. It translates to CASSEEVQGELFF.

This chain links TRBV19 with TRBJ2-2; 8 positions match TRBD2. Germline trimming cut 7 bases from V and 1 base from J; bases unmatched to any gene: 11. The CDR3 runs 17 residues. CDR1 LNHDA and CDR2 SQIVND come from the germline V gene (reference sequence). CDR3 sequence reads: CASTTAGGRRNTGELFF. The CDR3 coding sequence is TGTGCCAGTACTACCGCGGGGGGACGACGGAACACCGGGGAGCTGTTTTTT.

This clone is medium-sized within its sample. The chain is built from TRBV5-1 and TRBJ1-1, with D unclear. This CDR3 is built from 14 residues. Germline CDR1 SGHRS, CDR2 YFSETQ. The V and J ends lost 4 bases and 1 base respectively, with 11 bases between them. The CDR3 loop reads CASSTISGNTEAFF. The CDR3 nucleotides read TGCGCCAGCAGCACTATATCAGGGAACACTGAAGCTTTCTTT.

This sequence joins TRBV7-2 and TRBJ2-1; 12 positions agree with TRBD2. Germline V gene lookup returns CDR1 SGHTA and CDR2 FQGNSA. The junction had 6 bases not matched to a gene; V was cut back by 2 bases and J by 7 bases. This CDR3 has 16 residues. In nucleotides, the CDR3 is TGTGCCAGCAGCTTAACACCGCTAGCGGGGGGGAATGAGCAGTTCTTC. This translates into CASSLTPLAGGNEQFF.

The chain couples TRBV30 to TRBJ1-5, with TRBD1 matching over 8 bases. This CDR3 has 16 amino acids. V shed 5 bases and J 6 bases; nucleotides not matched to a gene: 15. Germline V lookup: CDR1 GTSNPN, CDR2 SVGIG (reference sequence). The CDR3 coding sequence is TGTGCCTGGGGAAGTCCCGGGACAGGTTTTGCTCAGCCCCAGCATTTT. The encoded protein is CAWGSPGTGFAQPQHF.

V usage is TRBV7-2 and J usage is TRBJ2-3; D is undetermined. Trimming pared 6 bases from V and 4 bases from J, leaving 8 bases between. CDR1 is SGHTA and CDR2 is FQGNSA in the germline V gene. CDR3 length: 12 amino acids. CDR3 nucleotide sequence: TGTGCCAGCAGATTACTGTCAGATACGCAGTATTTT. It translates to CASRLLSDTQYF.

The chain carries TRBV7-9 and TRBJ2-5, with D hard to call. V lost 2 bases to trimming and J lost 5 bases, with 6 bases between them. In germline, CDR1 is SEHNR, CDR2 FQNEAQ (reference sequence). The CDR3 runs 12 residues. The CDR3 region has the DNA TGTGCCAGCAGCTTAAGGTGGGAGACCCAGTACTTC. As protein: CASSLRWETQYF.

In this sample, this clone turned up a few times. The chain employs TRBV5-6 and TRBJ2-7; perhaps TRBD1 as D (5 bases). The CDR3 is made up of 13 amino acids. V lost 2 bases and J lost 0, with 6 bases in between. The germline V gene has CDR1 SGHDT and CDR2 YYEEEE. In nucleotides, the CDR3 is TGTGCCAGCAGCTTTGACAGCTCCTACGAGCAGTACTTC. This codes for CASSFDSSYEQYF.

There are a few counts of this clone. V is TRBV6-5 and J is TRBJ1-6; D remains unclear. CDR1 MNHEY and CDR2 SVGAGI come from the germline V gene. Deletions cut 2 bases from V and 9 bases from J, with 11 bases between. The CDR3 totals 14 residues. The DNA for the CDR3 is TGTGCCAGCAGTTACGGAGGGTTGAGTTCACCCCTCCACTTT. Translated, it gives CASSYGGLSSPLHF.

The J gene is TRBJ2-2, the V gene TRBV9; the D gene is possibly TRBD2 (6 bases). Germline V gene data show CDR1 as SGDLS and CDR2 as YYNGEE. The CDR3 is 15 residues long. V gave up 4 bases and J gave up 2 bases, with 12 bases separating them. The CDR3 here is CASSLRGSNTGELFF. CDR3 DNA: TGTGCCAGCAGCTTACGGGGGTCAAACACCGGGGAGCTGTTTTTT.

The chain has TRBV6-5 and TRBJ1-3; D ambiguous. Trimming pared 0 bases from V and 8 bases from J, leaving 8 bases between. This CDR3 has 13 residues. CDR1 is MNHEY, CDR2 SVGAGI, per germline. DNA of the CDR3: TGTGCCAGCAGTTACTCGGGTCGGGACACCATATATTTT. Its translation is CASSYSGRDTIYF.

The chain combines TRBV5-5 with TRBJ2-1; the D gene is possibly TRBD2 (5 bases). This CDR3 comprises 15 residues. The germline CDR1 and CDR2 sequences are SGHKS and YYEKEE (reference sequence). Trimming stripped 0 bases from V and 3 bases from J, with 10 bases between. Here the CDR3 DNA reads TGTGCCAGCAGCTTGGTATCTAGCCTCTACAATGAGCAGTTCTTC. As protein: CASSLVSSLYNEQFF. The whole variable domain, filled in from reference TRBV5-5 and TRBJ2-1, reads DAGVTQSPTHLIKTRGQQVTLRCSPISGHKSVSWYQQVLGQGPQFIFQYYEKEERGRGNFPDRFSARQFPNYSSELNVNALLLGDSALYLCASSLVSSLYNEQFFGPGTRLTVL.

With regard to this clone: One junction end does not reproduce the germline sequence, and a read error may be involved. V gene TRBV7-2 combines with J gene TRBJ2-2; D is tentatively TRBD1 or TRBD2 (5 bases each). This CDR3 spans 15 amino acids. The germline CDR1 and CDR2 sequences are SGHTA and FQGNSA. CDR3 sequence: CASRQERLNTGELLF. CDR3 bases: TGTGCCAGCAGACAGGAGCGATTGAACACCGGGGAGCTGCTTTTT.

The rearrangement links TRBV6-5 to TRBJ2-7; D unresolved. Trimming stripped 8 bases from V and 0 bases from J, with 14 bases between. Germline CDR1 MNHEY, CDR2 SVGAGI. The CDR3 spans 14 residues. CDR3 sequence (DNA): TGTGCCAGCTCTTTGGACGCCGGCTCCTACGAGCAGTACTTC. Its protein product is CASSLDAGSYEQYF.

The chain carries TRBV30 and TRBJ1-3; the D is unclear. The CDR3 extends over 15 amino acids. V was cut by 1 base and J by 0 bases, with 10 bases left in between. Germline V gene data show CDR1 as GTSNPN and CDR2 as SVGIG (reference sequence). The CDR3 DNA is TGTGCCTGGAGTGGTCGAGCGTTCTCTGGAAACACCATATATTTT. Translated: CAWSGRAFSGNTIYF.

CDR3 sequence: CASSDREQFF. The CDR3 DNA sequence: TGTGCCAGCAGTGATAGAGAGCAGTTCTTC. This chain connects TRBV2 to TRBJ2-1; D call uncertain. With 3 bases removed from V and 10 bases from J, the gap between germline ends came to 4 bases. The CDR3 loop spans 10 amino acids. Germline V lookup: CDR1 SNHLY, CDR2 FYNNEI. The whole variable domain, remainder taken from reference TRBV2 and TRBJ2-1, is EPEVTQTPSHQVTQMGQEVILRCVPISNHLYFYWYRQILGQKVEFLVSFYNNEISEKSEIFDDQFSVERPDGSNFTLKIRSTKLEDSAMYFCASSDREQFFGPGTRLTVL.

CDR3 nucleotides: TGCAGTGCCCCGGGCCCCTACGAGCAGTACTTC. This gives the protein CSAPGPYEQYF. V is TRBV20-1 and J is TRBJ2-7; D unclear. The CDR3 is made up of 11 amino acids. V lost 6 bases and J 2 bases, leaving 8 bases between the germline ends. Germline V lookup: CDR1 DFQATT, CDR2 SNEGSKA (reference sequence).

The CDR3 DNA reads TGTGCCTGGACCCTCGGGGGTCATGGCTACACCTTC. Amino acids: CAWTLGGHGYTF. The chain combines TRBV30 with TRBJ1-2; possibly TRBD1 for D (5 bases). The CDR3 contains 12 residues. V was pared by 4 bases and J by 6 bases, with 12 bases between. CDR1 is GTSNPN and CDR2 is SVGIG in the germline V gene (reference sequence).

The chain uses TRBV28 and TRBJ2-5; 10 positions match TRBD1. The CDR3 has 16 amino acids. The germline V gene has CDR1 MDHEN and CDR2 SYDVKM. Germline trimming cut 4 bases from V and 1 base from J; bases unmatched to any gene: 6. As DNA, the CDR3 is TGTGCCAGCAGTTCTCCGGGACAGGGGAGCCAAGAGACCCAGTACTTC. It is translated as CASSSPGQGSQETQYF. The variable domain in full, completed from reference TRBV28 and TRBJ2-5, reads DVKVTQSSRYLVKRTGEKVFLECVQDMDHENMFWYRQDPGLGLRLIYFSYDVKMKEKGDIPEGYSVSREKKERFSLILESASTNQTSMYLCASSSPGQGSQETQYFGPGTRLLVL.

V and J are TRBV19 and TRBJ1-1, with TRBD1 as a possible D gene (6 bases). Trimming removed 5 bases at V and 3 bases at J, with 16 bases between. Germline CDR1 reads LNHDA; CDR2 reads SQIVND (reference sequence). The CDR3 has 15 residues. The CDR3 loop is CASSARDTRYTEAFF. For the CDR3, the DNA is TGTGCCAGTAGTGCCCGGGACACACGATACACTGAAGCTTTCTTT.

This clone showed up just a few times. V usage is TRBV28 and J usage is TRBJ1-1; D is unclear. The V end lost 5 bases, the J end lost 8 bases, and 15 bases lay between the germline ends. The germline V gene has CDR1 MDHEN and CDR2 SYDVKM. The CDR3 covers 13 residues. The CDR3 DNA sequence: TGTGCCAGCAGTGGGCCTATGGGTCCGGAAGCTTTCTTT. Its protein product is CASSGPMGPEAFF.

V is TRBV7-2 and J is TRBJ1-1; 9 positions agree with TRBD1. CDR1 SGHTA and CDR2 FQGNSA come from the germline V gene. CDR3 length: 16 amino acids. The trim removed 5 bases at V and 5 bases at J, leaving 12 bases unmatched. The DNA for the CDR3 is TGTGCCAGCAGCCCCCGGGACAGGGTTTGGGGGACTGAAGCTTTCTTT. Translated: CASSPRDRVWGTEAFF.

CDR3 protein: CASSEGQGFLNEQFF. The CDR3 DNA reads TGCGCCAGCAGCGAGGGACAGGGGTTCCTCAATGAGCAGTTCTTC. The rearrangement links TRBV5-1 to TRBJ2-1; 10 bases map to TRBD1. Germline values: CDR1 SGHRS, CDR2 YFSETQ. The CDR3 totals 15 residues. Losses at the gene ends were 4 bases for V and 6 bases for J; bases not matched to a gene: 7.

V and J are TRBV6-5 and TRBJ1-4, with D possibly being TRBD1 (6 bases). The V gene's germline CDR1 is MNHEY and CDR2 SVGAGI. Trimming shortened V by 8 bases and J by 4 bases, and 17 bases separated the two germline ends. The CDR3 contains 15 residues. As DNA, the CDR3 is TGTGCCAGCCGTTCGGGGGCGACTGGTAATGAAAAACTGTTTTTT. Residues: CASRSGATGNEKLFF.

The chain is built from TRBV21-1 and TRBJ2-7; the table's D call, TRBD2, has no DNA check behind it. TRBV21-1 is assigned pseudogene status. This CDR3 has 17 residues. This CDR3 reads CASSTCTRTRKTYEQYF. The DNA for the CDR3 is TGTGCCAGCAGCACTTGCACACGGACTCGCAAAACCTACGAGCAGTACTTC.